The clone carrying this T cell receptor beta chain was seen at least ten times. What it recognizes is unknown. The authors produced TCR alpha and TCR beta cDNA libraries with sample barcodes and UMIs by 5'RACE using constant-segment primers. A single record per CDR3 protein comes from TCRdb applying MiXCR to the 5' RACE reads. The sample consists of 140,000 or so distinct CDR3 sequences, 11% to 15% of them appearing once. Between the trimmed V and J ends, which lost 1 base and 8 bases, there was a span of 12 bases. Per the germline V gene, CDR1 is SGHAT and CDR2 is FQDESV (reference sequence). CDR3 length: 14 residues. This sample was included in a study of T-cell memory formation after mild COVID-19. The study's findings and limits: Detection of some responders pre-infection suggested pre-existing cross-reactive memory T cells participated. Among clones contracting day 15 to 85, CD4/CD8 was balanced, whereas later expanders leaned CD4+.

Input material: PBMCs or a T cell subset sorted from them (not recorded which). This receptor was taken from an adult woman who had mild COVID-19 (a few samples of this study predate the infection). Cell type and time point are not known. This chain joins TRBV11-1 and TRBJ2-1; D call uncertain. CDR3 sequence (DNA): TGTGCCAGCAGCTTAGTTGCAACGAACGATGAGCAGTTCTTC. The encoded protein is CASSLVATNDEQFF.